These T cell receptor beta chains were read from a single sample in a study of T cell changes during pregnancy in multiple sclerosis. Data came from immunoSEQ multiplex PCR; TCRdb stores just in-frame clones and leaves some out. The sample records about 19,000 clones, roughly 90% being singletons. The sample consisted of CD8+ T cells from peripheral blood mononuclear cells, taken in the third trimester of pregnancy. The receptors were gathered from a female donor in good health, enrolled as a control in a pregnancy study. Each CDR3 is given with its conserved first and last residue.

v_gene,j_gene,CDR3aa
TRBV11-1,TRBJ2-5,CASSLERTPATQYF
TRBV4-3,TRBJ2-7,CASSPNVAGARDEQYF
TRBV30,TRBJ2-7,CAWSAGTGREQYF
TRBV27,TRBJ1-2,CASSPPGKYGYTF
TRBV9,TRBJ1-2,CASSVGNYGYTF
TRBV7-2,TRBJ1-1,CASSYTQGTEAFF
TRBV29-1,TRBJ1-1,CSVEDGQGANTEAFF
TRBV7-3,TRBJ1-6,CASSLATGGHSPLHF
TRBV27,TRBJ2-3,CARSHRGGHADTQYF
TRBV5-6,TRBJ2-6,CASGRGVGGANVLTF
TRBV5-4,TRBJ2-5,CASSTGLAGGGEYQETQYF
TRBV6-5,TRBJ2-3,CASSYHRASTDTQYF
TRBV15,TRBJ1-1,CATSMSRNTEAFF
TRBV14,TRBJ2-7,CASSQASGQRAYEQYF
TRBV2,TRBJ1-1,CASSESIMNTEAFF
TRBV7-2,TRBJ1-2,CASSPPRGGAHHFNYGYTF
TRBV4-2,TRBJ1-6,CASSRGTGVSPLHF
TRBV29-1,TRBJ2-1,CSVDFNKYNEQFF
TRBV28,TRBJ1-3,CASSFSRWGDTIYF
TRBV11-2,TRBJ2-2,CASSSDRVGTGELFF
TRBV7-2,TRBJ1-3,CASSPDRGSGNTIYF
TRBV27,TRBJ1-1,CASSLQQSSGAFF
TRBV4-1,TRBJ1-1,CASSQSDSEAFF
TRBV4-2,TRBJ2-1,CASSLLAGGNNEQFF
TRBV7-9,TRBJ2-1,CASRDERDRVYNEQFF
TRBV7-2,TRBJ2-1,CASSFRQGVYNEQFF
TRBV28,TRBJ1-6,CASRPWTGRSPLHF
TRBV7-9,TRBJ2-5,CASSLKLAGGKETQYF
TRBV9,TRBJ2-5,CASSARGAGETQYF